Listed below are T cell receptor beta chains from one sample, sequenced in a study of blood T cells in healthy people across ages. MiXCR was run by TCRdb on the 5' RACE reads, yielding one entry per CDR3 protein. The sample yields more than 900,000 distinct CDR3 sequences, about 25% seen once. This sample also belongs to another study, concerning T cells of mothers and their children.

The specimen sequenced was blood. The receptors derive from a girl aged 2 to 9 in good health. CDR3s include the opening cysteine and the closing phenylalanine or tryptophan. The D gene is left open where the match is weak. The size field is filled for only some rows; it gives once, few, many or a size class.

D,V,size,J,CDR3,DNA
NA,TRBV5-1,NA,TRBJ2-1,CASLISAGYNEQFF,TGCGCCAGCCTGATTAGTGCGGGGTACAATGAGCAGTTCTTC
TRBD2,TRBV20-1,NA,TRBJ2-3,CSARTSGSETHTDTQYF,TGCAGTGCGAGAACTAGCGGGAGTGAAACCCACACAGATACGCAGTATTTT
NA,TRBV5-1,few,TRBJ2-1,CASSLLQGGNNEQFF,TGCGCCAGCAGCTTATTACAGGGAGGGAACAATGAGCAGTTCTTC
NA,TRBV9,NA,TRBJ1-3,CASSGTGDTIYF,TGTGCCAGCAGCGGGACGGGGGACACCATATATTTT
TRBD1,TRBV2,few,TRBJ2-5,CASTGTEKETQYF,TGTGCCAGCACCGGGACAGAGAAAGAGACCCAGTACTTC
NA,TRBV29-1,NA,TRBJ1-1,CSAMGVTQPEAFF,TGCAGCGCCATGGGGGTTACCCAACCTGAAGCTTTCTTT
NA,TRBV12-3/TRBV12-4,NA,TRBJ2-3,CASSLRRGLTDTQYF,TGTGCCAGCAGTTTAAGGAGGGGACTCACAGATACGCAGTATTTT
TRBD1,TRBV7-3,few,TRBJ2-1,CASSLTGGSEQFF,TGTGCCAGCAGCTTAACAGGGGGCAGTGAGCAGTTCTTC
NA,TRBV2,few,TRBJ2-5,CASSDFQVQETQYF,TGTGCCAGCAGTGATTTTCAGGTCCAAGAGACCCAGTACTTC
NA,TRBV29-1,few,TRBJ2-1,CSVVPQFF,TGCAGCGTTGTTCCGCAGTTCTTC
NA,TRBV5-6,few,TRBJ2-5,CASSLMGAAEETQYF,TGTGCCAGCAGCTTGATGGGCGCCGCAGAGGAGACCCAGTACTTC
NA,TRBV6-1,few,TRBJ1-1,CASSRMITSGGNTEAFF,TGTGCCAGCAGTCGGATGATCACGAGTGGCGGGAACACTGAAGCTTTCTTT
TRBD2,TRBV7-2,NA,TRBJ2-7,CASSLQGLAVYEQYF,TGTGCCAGCAGCTTACAGGGACTAGCGGTATACGAGCAGTACTTC
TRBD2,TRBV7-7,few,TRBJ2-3,CASRPSGVTDTQYF,TGTGCTAGCAGACCTAGCGGGGTCACAGATACGCAGTATTTT
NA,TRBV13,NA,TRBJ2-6,CASSSWYSGANVLTF,TGTGCCAGCAGCTCTTGGTACTCTGGGGCCAACGTCCTGACTTTC
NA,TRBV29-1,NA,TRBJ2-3,CSVGGRITDTQYF,TGCAGCGTTGGGGGCAGGATCACAGATACGCAGTATTTT
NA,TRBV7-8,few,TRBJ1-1,CASSSSRDTNTEAFF,TGTGCCAGCAGCTCGAGTCGGGACACCAACACTGAAGCTTTCTTT
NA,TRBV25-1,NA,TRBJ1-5,CASSESGGTSNQPQHF,TGTGCCAGCAGTGAATCGGGAGGGACTAGCAATCAGCCCCAGCATTTT
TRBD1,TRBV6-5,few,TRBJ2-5,CASRTGDRETQYF,TGTGCCAGCAGGACAGGGGATAGAGAGACCCAGTACTTC
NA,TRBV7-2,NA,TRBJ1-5,CAGSLKGDQPQHF,TGTGCCGGCAGCTTAAAAGGAGATCAGCCCCAGCATTTT
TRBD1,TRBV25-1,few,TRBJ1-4,CASSEWRGLNEKLFF,TGTGCCAGCAGTGAATGGAGGGGGCTTAATGAAAAACTGTTTTTT
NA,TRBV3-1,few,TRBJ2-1,CASSQPGSQNEQFF,TGTGCCAGCAGCCAGCCCGGGAGTCAAAATGAGCAGTTCTTC